The entry that follows covers one T cell receptor (beta chain) sequence. No cognate antigen has been identified for it. No clone much larger than this one lies a single base away; base qualities are absent. The data were taken from a study of CD8 T cells in Susac syndrome (dated by TCRdb to the late 2010s). Concerning the study at large: Repertoire sequencing was used to test whether CD8+ T cell activation and differentiation in Susac syndrome was antigen driven. Clonality of the CD8+ T cell repertoire was compared between more than 9 healthy donors, approximately 14 Susac syndrome patients and around 16 multiple sclerosis patients. Paper-wide results and their limitations: The number of individuals in the TCR sequencing and HLA analysis was recognized as being relatively small.

The CDR3 contains 17 residues, cysteine and phenylalanine counted. Of all the DNA, just the CDR3 is kept, 51 bases in frame from base 1. Germline trimming: 5 bases from V, 9 bases from J; junction bases outside gene matches: 15. Via the germline V gene (reference sequence), CDR1 is PRHDT and CDR2 FYEKMQ. Peripheral blood CD8+ and CD4+ T cells from healthy donors, Susac syndrome patients and multiple sclerosis patients were profiled by high-throughput TCR beta sequencing. Multiple sclerosis controls were treatment-naive patients with stable or active relapsing-remitting disease fulfilling revised McDonald criteria. Bulk CD8+ and CD4+ T cells were purified magnetically by negative isolation, whereas CD8+ TEMRA cells were enriched by FACS. Blood was collected in EDTA tubes and processed within 24 hours, with PBMCs isolated through density gradient centrifugation. PBMCs intended for TCR sequencing were frozen in liquid nitrogen and were later thawed in a 37 degrees C water bath. A purity of at least 90% was achieved for sorted or isolated CD4+, CD8+ and CD8+ TEMRA cells.

RNA was extracted using the RNeasy kit, and about 0.45 to 1 microgram was reverse transcribed with random hexamers. TCR beta CDR3 regions were amplified with the immunoSEQ multiplex PCR assay covering 54 Vbeta and 13 Jbeta segments. PCR amplification bias was corrected by using a synthetic template baseline for primer optimization and computational correction. Under the source paper's analysis protocol: Only productive sequences were kept, with reads annotated to V, D and J genes according to IMGT and analyzed in immunoSEQ Analyzer. Clonality was computed as one minus Shannon entropy normalized by log2 of the number of productive unique sequences. For each patient and control, public and private clones were evaluated among the 100 most prevalent clones. A clone was defined as Susac-specific if it was absent from the healthy and MS cohorts, from roughly 990 published viral clones and from other ImmuneACCESS disease sequences. TCRdb's own reprocessing of the public reads used fastp at Q25 and MiXCR and kept productive beta chains. Entries that share a CDR3 protein sequence are merged under the most common genes and DNA. TCRdb, not the original authors, processed these V and J calls. This sample holds 250,000 to 300,000 distinct CDR3 sequences; roughly 85% were observed only once. 0.21% of the sample rests with the top ten.

Sequenced: CD8+ T cells from PBMCs. The sequence joins TRBV13 to TRBJ2-4; 11 bases in the junction line up with TRBD2. The TCR sequence derives from a human donor with multiple sclerosis. The sequenced DNA: TGTGCCAGCAGCGATGTAGCGGGAGGGCCGCTCACGAGCATTCAGTACTTC. Protein translation: CASSDVAGGPLTSIQYF.